This T cell receptor (beta chain) was recovered during a study of blood T cell repertoires in COVID-19. The data were produced by immunoSEQ multiplex PCR, yet TCRdb's version contains in-frame clones alone and is incomplete. The table has fewer than 350,000 clones, about nine tenths seen once. V was cut by 5 bases and J by 8 bases, with 14 bases left in between. The CDR3 is made up of 13 amino acids. Germline CDR1 reads SGHTA; CDR2 reads FQGNSA. This receptor was obtained from a woman aged 30 to 39 who had been exposed to COVID-19. Material: PBMCs or T cells enriched from blood (not recorded which). The rearrangement joins TRBV7-2 to TRBJ2-3; D uncertain. CDR3 sequence (DNA): TGTGCCAGCAGCACAGACCCCACTTTTACGCAGTATTTT. This gives the protein CASSTDPTFTQYF.